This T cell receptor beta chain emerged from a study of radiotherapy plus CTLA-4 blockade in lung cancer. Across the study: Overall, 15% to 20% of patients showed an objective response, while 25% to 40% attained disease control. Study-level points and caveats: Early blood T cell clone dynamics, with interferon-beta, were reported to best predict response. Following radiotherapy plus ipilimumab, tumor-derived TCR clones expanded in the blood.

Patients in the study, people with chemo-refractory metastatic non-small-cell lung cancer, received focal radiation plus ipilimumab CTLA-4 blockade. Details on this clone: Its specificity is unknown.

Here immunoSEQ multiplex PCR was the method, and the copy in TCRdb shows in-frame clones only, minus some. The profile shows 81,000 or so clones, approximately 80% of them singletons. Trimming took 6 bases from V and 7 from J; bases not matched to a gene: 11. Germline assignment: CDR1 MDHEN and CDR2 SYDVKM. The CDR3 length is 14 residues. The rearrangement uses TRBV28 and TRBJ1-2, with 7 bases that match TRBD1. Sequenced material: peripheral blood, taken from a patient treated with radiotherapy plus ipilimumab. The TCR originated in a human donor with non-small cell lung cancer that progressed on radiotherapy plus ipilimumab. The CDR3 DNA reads TGTGCCAGCAGCATCCTGGACAGGACGGGTGGCTACACCTTC. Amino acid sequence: CASSILDRTGGYTF.